This T cell receptor beta chain was found in a study of blood T cell repertoires in COVID-19 (dated by TCRdb to 2020 to 2021). About the study as a whole: Samples covering the acute and convalescent phases of COVID-19 were provided by collaborators in the United States, Italy and Spain. The material from the prospective study consisted of cDNA or gDNA derived from T cells, B-cell-depleted T cells, or PBMCs. Deeply sampled blood TCRbeta repertoires from subjects exposed to, actively infected with, or recovered from COVID-19 were included in the dataset. The repertoires were released in a freely available public database meant as a resource for research on the immune response to SARS-CoV-2. Samples came from the ongoing ImmuneRACE study (first 160 participants) plus 1,254 subjects from 6 global collaborators. The sample metadata nearly always contained a de-identified subject ID, COVID-19 status, age in years and sex. Where HLA class I and class II types were available, the types were taken from metadata supplied by the sample provider, not from assay-based typing.

What the authors observed across the whole study: Clinical and demographic metadata were provided uncurated, with the amount varying by source and participant.

The collaborating institutions used their own protocols to collect whole blood in K2EDTA tubes. For TCRbeta analysis, collaborators shipped samples in one of three forms: frozen whole blood, isolated PBMCs, or DNA extracted from either of those sample types. The immunoSEQ Assay, a bias-controlled multiplex PCR, was used to amplify TCRbeta CDR3 regions from genomic DNA. In the paper's pipeline: Within the assay, amplification of reference gene primers was used to estimate how many nucleated cells each sample contained. To quantify the absolute abundance of each unique TCRbeta CDR3 rearrangement, sequence reads were collapsed and filtered. For each sample, productive Simpson clonality was calculated by taking the square root of Simpson's diversity index across productive rearrangements. TCRdb obtained this table from immuneACCESS and retained in-frame rearrangements with V and J assigned. These tables miss some clones; where compared with another copy, unresolved V genes account for less than half of the shortfall, and the remainder is unexplained. V and J calls and clone size are given by that table; D and trimming were obtained from the DNA. Within this sample are about 75,000 clones, with 84% of them counted one time only. The top ten clones comprise about a fifth of the sample.

In regard to this clone: Its antigen is unknown. Per-base quality was not reported, and no clone a single base away is much larger than it.

This sequence was found in a woman in her forties or fifties with acute or convalescent COVID-19. Source material: peripheral blood.

CDR3 sequence: CASSLVRGSYNEQFF. The sequenced DNA is TGTGCCAGCAGCTTGGTTCGGGGCTCCTACAATGAGCAGTTCTTC. This chain joins TRBV5-4 to TRBJ2-1; the D gene is possibly TRBD2, with 5 bases matching. Based on the germline V gene (reference sequence), the CDR1 and CDR2 sequences are SGHNT and YYREEE. Between the V and J ends, shortened by 0 bases and 0 bases respectively, the junction contains 7 bases. Taken from cysteine to phenylalanine, the CDR3 has 15 residues. This entry keeps only the CDR3 DNA: 45 bases, framed from base 1.